A selection of T cell receptor beta chains follows, all from one sample in a study of identical twins. TCRdb analysed the 5' RACE reads with MiXCR anew, one entry per CDR3 protein. The sample shows about 530,000 distinct CDR3 sequences, about 15% of them seen only once. This same sample was also taken into another study, of yellow fever vaccine responses in identical twins.

The sequencing input was CD4+ T cells sorted from blood. Receptor source: a young woman in good health. The CDR3 runs from the conserved cysteine through the conserved F or W. Each record gives: J gene, V gene, D gene, clone size, CDR3 protein, CDR3 DNA. A D gene is named only where the DNA matches it firmly. Clone size, where shown, is once, few, many, or a class for clones that have expanded.

J: TRBJ2-7; V: TRBV2; D: TRBD1; size: few; CDR3: CASRRTGGQDEQYF; DNA: TGTGCCAGCAGAAGGACAGGGGGCCAGGACGAGCAGTACTTC
J: TRBJ2-7; V: TRBV3-1; D: TRBD2; size: .; CDR3: CASSQVVGGPYEQYF; DNA: TGTGCCAGCAGCCAAGTGGTGGGAGGGCCCTACGAGCAGTACTTC
J: TRBJ2-5; V: TRBV19; D: TRBD1; size: .; CDR3: CASSVGDRGSETQYF; DNA: TGTGCCAGTAGTGTTGGGGACAGGGGATCAGAGACCCAGTACTTC
J: TRBJ2-3; V: TRBV5-1; D: TRBD2; size: many; CDR3: CASRREGTDTQYF; DNA: TGCGCCAGCAGACGGGAGGGGACAGATACGCAGTATTTT
J: TRBJ2-3; V: TRBV7-8; D: .; size: .; CDR3: CASSLVGAGATDTQYF; DNA: TGTGCCAGCAGCTTAGTCGGAGCCGGGGCCACAGATACGCAGTATTTT
J: TRBJ2-5; V: TRBV6-5; D: .; size: few; CDR3: CASSYIREWAQETQYF; DNA: TGTGCCAGCAGTTACATAAGGGAATGGGCCCAAGAGACCCAGTACTTC
J: TRBJ2-7; V: TRBV11-1; D: .; size: few; CDR3: CASSRRREEYEQYF; DNA: TGTGCCAGCAGCCGGCGGCGGGAAGAATACGAGCAGTACTTC
J: TRBJ2-2; V: TRBV21-1; D: .; size: .; CDR3: CASSKVNSGELFF; DNA: TGTGCCAGCAGCAAAGTGAACTCCGGGGAGCTGTTTTTT
J: TRBJ2-4; V: TRBV5-1; D: .; size: .; CDR3: CASGERVGENIQYF; DNA: TGCGCCAGCGGCGAACGGGTTGGGGAAAACATTCAGTACTTC
J: TRBJ2-7; V: TRBV20-1; D: TRBD2; size: few; CDR3: CSAGGGERAYEQYF; DNA: TGCAGTGCTGGGGGAGGGGAGAGGGCGTACGAGCAGTACTTC
J: TRBJ2-3; V: TRBV6-1; D: TRBD2; size: .; CDR3: CASRPRLAGSTDTQYF; DNA: TGTGCCAGCAGGCCAAGACTAGCGGGAAGCACAGATACGCAGTATTTT
J: TRBJ2-1; V: TRBV12-5; D: TRBD2; size: .; CDR3: CASGSRLAGEGYNEQFF; DNA: TGTGCTAGTGGTTCAAGACTAGCGGGAGAAGGGTACAATGAGCAGTTCTTC
J: TRBJ2-3; V: TRBV5-5; D: .; size: many; CDR3: CASSFWYSGDTQYF; DNA: TGTGCCAGCAGCTTTTGGTACTCCGGGGATACGCAGTATTTT
J: TRBJ2-7; V: TRBV28; D: .; size: few; CDR3: CASRGGNTYEQYF; DNA: TGTGCCAGCAGGGGGGGAAACACCTACGAGCAGTACTTC
J: TRBJ2-2; V: TRBV6-2/TRBV6-3; D: TRBD2; size: .; CDR3: CASTWTSLNTGELFF; DNA: TGTGCCAGCACTTGGACTAGTTTGAATACCGGGGAGCTGTTTTTT
J: TRBJ2-2; V: TRBV5-1; D: TRBD1; size: .; CDR3: CASSVDPGQGTGELFF; DNA: TGCGCCAGCAGCGTAGACCCGGGACAGGGCACCGGGGAGCTGTTTTTT
J: TRBJ1-1; V: TRBV12-3/TRBV12-4; D: .; size: .; CDR3: CASSFRLINTEAFF; DNA: TGTGCCAGCAGTTTTCGACTGATTAACACTGAAGCTTTCTTT
J: TRBJ2-2; V: TRBV7-3; D: TRBD2; size: .; CDR3: CASSATSGQNTGELFF; DNA: TGTGCCAGCAGCGCCACTAGCGGACAGAACACCGGGGAGCTGTTTTTT
J: TRBJ2-3; V: TRBV9; D: .; size: few; CDR3: CASSREGNTDTQYF; DNA: TGTGCCAGCAGCCGAGAGGGGAACACAGATACGCAGTATTTT
J: TRBJ2-5; V: TRBV5-1; D: TRBD1; size: .; CDR3: CASSLGDSTYQETQYF; DNA: TGCGCCAGCAGCTTGGGGGACAGTACCTACCAAGAGACCCAGTACTTC